Listed below are T cell receptor beta chains from one sample, sequenced in a study of blood T cell repertoires in COVID-19. TCRdb's copy holds only in-frame clones and misses some; the assay was immunoSEQ multiplex PCR. The sample gives about 240,000 clones, more than 75% of which show up once; over 10% is in the top ten. Sequenced: peripheral blood. These receptors came from a woman in her sixties with active or convalescent COVID-19. CDR3s include the opening cysteine and the closing phenylalanine or tryptophan. A D gene is named only where the DNA matches it firmly. Clone size is stated in some rows and not others, as once, few, many or a class when expanded.

J	size	V	D	DNA	CDR3
TRBJ2-7	.	TRBV7-2	.	TGTGCCAGCAGCTGGAGCTCCTACGAGCAGTACTTC	CASSWSSYEQYF
TRBJ2-1	.	TRBV11-2	TRBD2	TGTGCCAGCAGCCCGCCGGGACTAGCCTACAATGAGCAGTTCTTC	CASSPPGLAYNEQFF
TRBJ1-5	.	TRBV5-1	.	TGCGCCAGCAGTGCGGGGGGCGAGAGCAATCAGCCCCAGCATTTT	CASSAGGESNQPQHF
TRBJ2-3	once	TRBV7-9	.	TGTGCCAGCAGCTTAGATGGGGGGAGCACAGATACGCAGTATTTT	CASSLDGGSTDTQYF
TRBJ2-5	.	TRBV11-3	.	TGTGCCAGCAGCTTAGGAACGGTCACCGATGGAGAGACCCAGTACTTC	CASSLGTVTDGETQYF
TRBJ1-4	.	TRBV20-1	.	TGCAGTGCTAGTCCCCTCGGGACAAGAAATGAAAAACTGTTTTTT	CSASPLGTRNEKLFF
TRBJ1-6	.	TRBV19	TRBD1	TGTGCCAGCCGGGACCAGGGGGTAAATAATTCACCCCTCCACTTT	CASRDQGVNNSPLHF
TRBJ1-2	.	TRBV9	.	TGTGCCAGCAGCGTAGAGGGCACCGGAGGCTATGGCTACACCTTC	CASSVEGTGGYGYTF
TRBJ1-2	.	TRBV29-1	.	TGCAGCGTTGCCGACAGGTATTATGGCTACACCTTC	CSVADRYYGYTF
TRBJ1-3	few	TRBV7-2	.	TGTGCCAGCAGCTTAGCCCCAGGTCGCGGAAACACCATATATTTT	CASSLAPGRGNTIYF
TRBJ2-5	.	TRBV4-3	TRBD1	TGCGCCAGCAGTCCCGGGACAGACCAAGAGACCCAGTACTTC	CASSPGTDQETQYF
TRBJ1-3	.	TRBV18	TRBD1	TGTGCCAGCTCACCCCTGGGACAGGCCTCTGGAAACACCATATATTTT	CASSPLGQASGNTIYF
TRBJ1-4	.	TRBV5-1	.	TGCGCCAGCAGCATCACAGGAACGGCGGGGAATGAAAAACTGTTTTTT	CASSITGTAGNEKLFF
TRBJ2-5	.	TRBV4-2	.	TGTGCCAGCAGCCAAGATGGCGTCAGGGTGGGAGAGACCCAGTACTTC	CASSQDGVRVGETQYF